This TCR beta chain appears in the sequencing data of a study of blood T cells in healthy people across ages. Through a sample-barcoded 5' primer and a J-beta primer mix, a second PCR was run for roughly 6 to 12 cycles. TCRdb re-called the 5' RACE reads through MiXCR, storing one row per CDR3 protein. The table records about 580,000 distinct CDR3 sequences, less than 60% of them present only once. The CDR3 covers 11 residues. CDR1 is SQVTM and CDR2 is ANQGSEA in the germline V gene. The V end was cut by 2 bases, the J end by 8 bases, with 9 bases between. The receptor comes from an elderly man in good health. The chain links TRBV29-1 to TRBJ1-2; D is unclear. Material for sequencing was blood. The CDR3 protein is CSVEPNGGYTF. CDR3 nucleotides: TGCAGCGTTGAACCTAACGGGGGCTACACCTTC.